The T cell receptor beta chain described here comes from a study of blood T cells in healthy people across ages. Study-wide points: The lack of PBMC sorting stopped any conclusive naive versus antigen-experienced comparison. Samples with more naive T cells showed higher observed beta diversity. It was the long-lived donors that had more naive CD4+ cells and higher diversity than aged donors.

Isolation per sample recovered at least 7 million PBMCs. Through a sample-barcoded 5' primer and a J-beta primer mix, a second PCR was run for roughly 6 to 11 cycles. TCRdb called the 5' RACE reads again in MiXCR, with one record for every CDR3 protein. The sample yields more than 650,000 distinct CDR3 sequences, 20% to 25% seen once. As concerns this clonotype: Its antigen is unknown.

CDR3 size: 15 residues. Germline CDR1 SGHRS, CDR2 YFSETQ. The trim removed 4 bases at V and 7 bases at J, leaving 8 bases unmatched. The TCR comes from a man aged 65 to 79 in good health. The genes are TRBV5-1 and TRBJ2-2, with TRBD1 matching 9 bases. Sequences were obtained from blood. The CDR3 here is CASSAYGTGHGELFF. The CDR3 DNA follows: TGCGCCAGCAGCGCCTACGGGACAGGGCACGGGGAGCTGTTTTTT.